The 20 T cell receptor beta chains reported below all come from one sample, sequenced in a study of T cells in Graves' hyperthyroidism and ophthalmopathy. The investigators amplified TCR beta CDR3 regions from RNA transcripts. The primer set for the first-round RT-PCR of the TCR CDR3 was HTBI. In TCRdb, the multiplex PCR reads were re-called with MiXCR into one record per CDR3 protein. The sample shows 200,000 to 250,000 distinct CDR3 sequences, around a sixth of them seen only once. The specimen sequenced was blood. The source is a woman between 45 and 65 years old with Graves' hyperthyroidism.

This clonotype was counted ten times or more. CDR3 bases: TGTGCCAGCAGCTATGGGGCCAGGGATGGAATGTATGGCTACACCTTC. Protein sequence: CASSYGARDGMYGYTF. V usage is TRBV6-1 and J usage is TRBJ1-2; D is possibly TRBD1 (5 bases). Trimming left V 6 bases short and J 5 bases short, with 22 bases between. The CDR3 is 16 residues long. Germline lookup yields CDR1 MNHNS and CDR2 SASEGT.

This clonotype turned up a few times. This chain links TRBV6-2 or TRBV6-3 with TRBJ2-3; TRBD2 matches at 10 bases. J lost 8 bases, V lost 6 bases, and 8 bases had no gene match. Germline V gives CDR1 MNHEY, CDR2 SVGEGT. This CDR3 contains 14 residues. This chain's CDR3 is CASRVLAGVGTQYF. The CDR3 nucleotides read TGTGCCAGCAGGGTTCTAGCGGGAGTAGGTACGCAGTATTTT.

Points on this clonotype: A single base separates this from a much larger clone, so it may be a read error. This chain uses TRBV11-2 with TRBJ2-1; weak D call: TRBD2 (6 bases). This CDR3 contains 15 residues. Germline V lookup: CDR1 SGHAT, CDR2 FQNNGV. V was pared by 2 bases and J by 10 bases, with 18 bases between. The chain's CDR3 is CASSLKQEGFYEQFF. CDR3 DNA sequence: TGTGCCAGCAGCTTAAAGCAGGAGGGTTTTTACGAGCAGTTCTTC.

This clonotype was seen repeatedly, ten times or more. This rearrangement joins TRBV6-1 to TRBJ1-4, with 8 bases lining up with TRBD1. V trimming: 3 bases; J trimming: 8 bases; junction bases outside the gene matches: 5. The CDR3 totals 14 residues. Germline V lookup: CDR1 MNHNS, CDR2 SASEGT. The CDR3 DNA reads TGTGCCAGCAGTGATGGGACAGGTGGGGAAAAACTGTTTTTT. Amino acid sequence: CASSDGTGGEKLFF.

The table lists this clonotype with a few counts. This chain joins TRBV5-1 and TRBJ2-1; no clear D. Trimming pared 0 bases from V and 2 bases from J, leaving 6 bases between. Germline CDR1 and CDR2: SGHRS and YFSETQ. The CDR3 has 14 residues. The CDR3 DNA is TGCGCCAGCAGCTTGGGGTTCACCTACAATGAGCAGTTCTTC. Translated: CASSLGFTYNEQFF.

This clonotype was seen ten or more times. The V call is TRBV27, the J call TRBJ2-1; 7 positions match TRBD2. The germline V gene encodes CDR1 MNHEY and CDR2 SMNVEV (reference sequence). This CDR3 region has 16 residues. V lost 4 bases and J lost 0; bases outside the gene matches: 6. For the CDR3, the DNA is TGTGCCAGCAGTTCTTCAGCGGGAATCTCCTACAATGAGCAGTTCTTC. Residues: CASSSSAGISYNEQFF.

This clonotype occurred many times. V gene TRBV24-1 combines with J gene TRBJ2-7; D might be TRBD2 (6 bases). This CDR3 is built from 13 residues. Germline CDR1 is KGHDR and CDR2 is SFDVKD. With 5 bases removed from V and 4 bases from J, the gap between germline ends came to 11 bases. The CDR3 DNA reads TGTGCCACCAGTGCCGGGGGAATGTACGAGCAGTACTTC. Encoded protein: CATSAGGMYEQYF.

The chain has TRBV5-1 and TRBJ2-5; D unclear. CDR3 length: 13 amino acids. Trimming took off 6 bases at V and 0 bases at J, with 9 bases between the two ends. Germline V lookup: CDR1 SGHRS, CDR2 YFSETQ. Here the CDR3 DNA reads TGCGCCAGCACTGTGGGGTACCAAGAGACCCAGTACTTC. It is translated as CASTVGYQETQYF.

This clonotype showed up many times. The chain has TRBV7-9 and TRBJ2-5, with 7 positions matching TRBD1. Germline values: CDR1 SEHNR, CDR2 FQNEAQ (reference sequence). J was trimmed by 4 bases and V by 3 bases; bases with no gene match: 8. The CDR3 runs 15 residues. This chain's CDR3 is CASSFSTGFGETQYF. In DNA form, the CDR3 reads TGTGCCAGCAGCTTCTCGACAGGGTTCGGAGAGACCCAGTACTTC.

The sample holds a few counts of this clonotype. This chain joins TRBV14 and TRBJ1-2; tentative D call: TRBD1 (5 bases). Trimming removed 4 bases from V and 2 bases from J, with 11 bases in between. CDR1 is SGHDN, CDR2 FVKESK, per germline. The CDR3 has 14 amino acids. The CDR3 loop is CASSLTGVNYGYTF. Here the CDR3 DNA reads TGTGCCAGCAGCCTTACAGGCGTGAACTATGGCTACACCTTC.

The chain is built from TRBV13 and TRBJ1-3; D is possibly TRBD1 (5 bases). Trimming took 5 bases from V and 4 from J, leaving 15 bases between them. Germline V CDR1 and CDR2: PRHDT, FYEKMQ (reference sequence). This CDR3 has 15 residues. CDR3 residues: CASSPAFGTGNTIYF. The CDR3 DNA sequence: TGTGCCAGCAGCCCTGCGTTTGGGACCGGAAACACCATATATTTT.

This clonotype was seen at least ten times. The gene calls are TRBV12-3 or TRBV12-4 and TRBJ2-1, with 13 bases lining up with TRBD2. The trim removed 5 bases at V and 9 bases at J, leaving 4 bases unmatched. This CDR3 has 14 amino acids. DNA for the CDR3: TGTGCCAGCAGTGCCGGACTAGCGGGAGCTGAGCAGTTCTTC. Its translation: CASSAGLAGAEQFF.

A note on this clonotype: At one boundary the junction diverges from the germline segment, which might be a read error. The chain uses TRBV2 and TRBJ1-4; 8 nucleotides match TRBD1. The CDR3 extends over 15 amino acids. Germline CDR1 SNHLY, CDR2 FYNNEI. The DNA of the CDR3 is TGTGCCAGCAGCGGACAGGGACTGACTAGTGAAAAACTGTTTTTT. It specifies CASSGQGLTSEKLFF.

This clonotype was picked up many times. The chain couples TRBV10-3 to TRBJ2-5; 11 nucleotides match TRBD2. Trimming cost V 6 bases and J 2 bases; bases outside gene matches: 2. CDR3 length: 14 residues. CDR1 is ENHRY, CDR2 SYGVKD, per germline. The CDR3 DNA sequence: TGTGCCATCAGAGGGACTAGCGGACAAGAGACCCAGTACTTC. It codes for CAIRGTSGQETQYF.

This clonotype appeared many times. The V and J genes are TRBV6-1 and TRBJ2-1; D is ambiguous. Germline CDR1 MNHNS, CDR2 SASEGT. The V and J ends lost 1 base and 7 bases respectively, with 5 bases between them. The CDR3 spans 12 residues. Here the CDR3 DNA reads TGTGCCAGCAGTGAAGAAGGGAATGAGCAGTTCTTC. Translated, it gives CASSEEGNEQFF.

This sequence joins TRBV2 and TRBJ1-2; D might be TRBD1 (6 bases). Trimming took 5 bases from V and 3 from J, leaving 16 bases between them. This CDR3 is 15 amino acids long. Germline V gives CDR1 SNHLY, CDR2 FYNNEI. CDR3 amino acids: CASSYNPGQYYGYTF. The CDR3 nucleotides are TGTGCCAGCAGTTACAACCCCGGACAGTACTATGGCTACACCTTC. The full variable domain, rest sourced from reference TRBV2 and TRBJ1-2, is EPEVTQTPSHQVTQMGQEVILRCVPISNHLYFYWYRQILGQKVEFLVSFYNNEISEKSEIFDDQFSVERPDGSNFTLKIRSTKLEDSAMYFCASSYNPGQYYGYTFGSGTRLTVV.

This clonotype was detected ten times or more. The chain carries TRBV19 and TRBJ2-1, with D perhaps matching TRBD1 or TRBD2 (6 bases each). This CDR3 is 12 amino acids long. Germline V gives CDR1 LNHDA, CDR2 SQIVND (reference sequence). V lost 5 bases and J lost 11, with 13 bases in between. CDR3 sequence (DNA): TGTGCCAGTAGTCCAAGGGGGGACCAGCAGTTCTTC. Translated, it gives CASSPRGDQQFF. Filled out from reference TRBV19 and TRBJ2-1, the complete variable domain reads DGGITQSPKYLFRKEGQNVTLSCEQNLNHDAMYWYRQDPGQGLRLIYYSQIVNDFQKGDIAEGYSVSREKKESFPLTVTSAQKNPTAFYLCASSPRGDQQFFGPGTRLTVL.

Only a few counts were recorded for this clonotype. This chain connects TRBV7-2 to TRBJ1-5, with 9 bases that match TRBD1. The CDR3 is 20 amino acids. CDR1 SGHTA and CDR2 FQGNSA come from the germline V gene. The junction had 17 bases not matched to a gene; V was cut back by 3 bases and J by 2 bases. The DNA of the CDR3 is TGTGCCAGCAGCTTCCTCCGACAGGGGGATTCCGTCTATCGCAATCAGCCCCAGCATTTT. Translating gives CASSFLRQGDSVYRNQPQHF.

The rearrangement uses TRBV5-1 and TRBJ2-6; D remains ambiguous. The CDR3 is 20 amino acids. In germline, CDR1 is SGHRS, CDR2 YFSETQ. V lost 3 bases to trimming and J lost 0 bases, with 22 bases between them. The CDR3 nucleotides are TGCGCCAGCAGCTCCCCGAGCCTGACTCAAGCCCTCTCTGGGGCCAACGTCCTGACTTTC. Protein sequence: CASSSPSLTQALSGANVLTF.

V gene TRBV7-2 combines with J gene TRBJ1-2, with D perhaps matching TRBD1 (6 bases). The V end lost 2 bases, the J end lost 8 bases, and 12 bases lay between the germline ends. CDR1 is SGHTA and CDR2 is FQGNSA in the germline V gene. This CDR3 has 13 amino acids. As DNA, the CDR3 is TGTGCCAGCAGCTTAACAGGGTTTGAGGGCTACACCTTC. Its translation: CASSLTGFEGYTF.